This TCR beta chain came from a study of CD8 T cells in Susac syndrome. This CDR3 is 14 amino acids long. The germline V and J ends were trimmed by 5 bases and 5 bases, with 13 bases remaining between them. Germline V gene sequence: CDR1 LGHDT, CDR2 YNNKEL (reference sequence). RNA amounts of about 0.5 to 1 ug underwent reverse transcription with random hexamers. By means of immunoSEQ multiplex PCR, TCR beta CDR3 spanning 54 Vbeta and 13 Jbeta underwent amplification. In TCRdb, the immunoSEQ multiplex PCR reads were re-called with MiXCR into one record per CDR3 protein. The table has about 300,000 distinct CDR3 sequences, over 75% seen once.

The sequencing sample was made of CD8+ T cells from PBMCs. The V gene is TRBV3-1, the J gene TRBJ2-1; D is unclear. The sequence was collected from a human donor with multiple sclerosis. CDR3 sequence reads: CASSTRTYHNEQFF. The CDR3 DNA is TGTGCCAGCAGCACACGGACCTATCACAATGAGCAGTTCTTC.